This T cell receptor beta chain was found in a study of T cells expressing NK-cell markers. General study points: Similarly, these clonotypes led the CD3+CD56-NKG2C+ fraction as well in a few donors. Six of the donors carried dominant NKG2C+ clonotypes that took up 1.0-7.0% of their CD8+ T cells.

Germline lookup yields CDR1 MNHEY and CDR2 SVGEGT. This CDR3 comprises 16 residues. TCRdb re-analyzed the 5' RACE reads; it lists each CDR3 protein once, without DNA. The table lists more than 400,000 distinct CDR3 sequences, with more than 7% in the top ten. With respect to this clonotype: Antigen specificity is unknown.

The sample consisted of blood T cells: a sorted CD56 or NKG2C T cell subset, CD4+ or CD8+ T cells, or bulk PBMC T cells (not recorded which). The chain employs TRBV6-2 or TRBV6-3 and TRBJ2-7; TCRdb's D call, TRBD1, is unchecked because there is no DNA. This TCR was recovered from a woman aged 18 to 75 in good health. The CDR3 here is CASSPWKLEGSYEQYF.